A single sample gave rise to the 24 T cell receptor beta chains below, sequenced in a study of CD8 T cells in ankylosing spondylitis. Study outcomes and limitations: Typical of ankylosing spondylitis blood, it appeared, was a TCR beta motif of seven to nine highly homologous variants.

TCRdb used MiXCR to reprocess the 5' RACE reads, holding one entry per CDR3 protein. The table lists roughly 400,000 distinct CDR3 sequences, around 22% of them singletons. These receptors' targets are unknown. The sample consisted of blood, either unsorted or a sorted T cell fraction (not recorded which). These receptors originate from a male donor with ankylosing spondylitis.

This clonotype was found a few times. The chain uses TRBV11-2 and TRBJ2-7; 10 positions match TRBD2. Germline CDR1 is SGHAT and CDR2 is FQNNGV. V gave up 0 bases and J gave up 7 bases; unmatched junction bases: 12. This CDR3 contains 17 residues. CDR3 in DNA: TGTGCCAGCAGCTTAGACCTAGCGGGAGTAAGAGATTATGAGCAGTACTTC. Its translation: CASSLDLAGVRDYEQYF.

Only a few counts were recorded for this clonotype. The chain links TRBV7-9 to TRBJ1-1; D is uncertain. This CDR3 is built from 15 residues. Germline V gene lookup returns CDR1 SEHNR and CDR2 FQNEAQ (reference sequence). V shed 0 bases and J shed 4 bases, with 12 bases lying between them. CDR3 in amino acids: CASSLAEGWGTEAFF. The CDR3 DNA is TGTGCCAGCAGCTTAGCAGAGGGTTGGGGCACTGAAGCTTTCTTT.

The chain recombines TRBV2 with TRBJ2-3, with D maybe TRBD2 (5 bases). CDR3 size: 13 residues. Trimming removed 5 bases from V and 2 bases from J, with 8 bases in between. Germline V gene lookup returns CDR1 SNHLY and CDR2 FYNNEI. CDR3 bases: TGTGCCAGCAGTTTTAGCGTCACAGATACGCAGTATTTT. It translates to CASSFSVTDTQYF.

V is TRBV6-1 and J is TRBJ2-1; no reliable D call. From germline, CDR1 is MNHNS and CDR2 SASEGT. This CDR3 region has 13 residues. V was shortened by 6 bases and J by 9 bases, with 15 bases between the two germline ends. CDR3 amino acids: CASSPRLSGEQFF. CDR3 in DNA: TGTGCCAGCAGCCCGCGGCTCTCGGGTGAGCAGTTCTTC.

This clonotype was recorded a few times. The V call is TRBV9, the J call TRBJ1-1; D gene ambiguous. The germline V gene encodes CDR1 SGDLS and CDR2 YYNGEE. The CDR3 extends over 13 amino acids. The V gene lost 3 bases and the J gene lost 3 bases, with 9 bases spanning the gap. In DNA form, the CDR3 reads TGTGCCAGCAGCGACATCGGAGACACTGAAGCTTTCTTT. Translating gives CASSDIGDTEAFF.

This clonotype came up many times. The V call is TRBV14, the J call TRBJ2-1; either TRBD1 or TRBD2 may fit D (5 bases each). The CDR3 runs 13 residues. The V end was cut by 4 bases, the J end by 4 bases, with 8 bases between. CDR1 and CDR2 (germline): SGHDN, FVKESK. CDR3 coding DNA: TGTGCCAGCAGCCCGGGACCGTACAATGAGCAGTTCTTC. Translation: CASSPGPYNEQFF.

The chain uses TRBV7-2 and TRBJ2-7; weak D call: TRBD2 (5 bases). Trimming removed 1 base at V and 4 bases at J, with 11 bases between. This CDR3 comprises 14 residues. Germline-derived CDR1 and CDR2 are SGHTA and FQGNSA. In DNA, the CDR3 is TGTGCCAGCAGCTTAGGCTCTAGCTCATACGAGCAGTACTTC. It is translated as CASSLGSSSYEQYF.

J is TRBJ2-6 and V is TRBV30; D is undetermined. Trimming pared 3 bases from V and 1 base from J, leaving 10 bases between. CDR1 and CDR2 from the germline V gene are GTSNPN and SVGIG (reference sequence). The CDR3 contains 15 residues. The CDR3 DNA sequence: TGTGCCTGGAGCCACATCAGTTCTGGGGCCAACGTCCTGACTTTC. Translated, it gives CAWSHISSGANVLTF.

This clonotype was recorded a few times. DNA of the CDR3: TGTGCCAGCAGCCAAACTCTAAGGGGAACGAACACCGGGGAGCTGTTTTTT. It codes for CASSQTLRGTNTGELFF. The chain carries TRBV14 and TRBJ2-2; tentatively, D is TRBD1 (5 bases). The V gene's germline CDR1 is SGHDN and CDR2 FVKESK. The CDR3 contains 17 residues. V lost 2 bases to trimming and J lost 0 bases, with 13 bases between them.

This clonotype was observed a handful of times. Sequence at one end of the junction differs from germline and may be a read error. V and J are TRBV20-1 and TRBJ1-6, with D hard to call. The CDR3 covers 14 residues. Germline V CDR1 and CDR2: DFQATT, SNEGSKA (reference sequence). The CDR3 nucleotides are TGCAGTGCCAGAGAGGACTCAAGTAATTCACCCCTCCACTTT. Translation gives CSAREDSSNSPLHF.

The chain links TRBV5-5 to TRBJ2-7; D tentatively reads TRBD1 or TRBD2 (5 bases each). CDR1 is SGHKS and CDR2 is YYEKEE in the germline V gene (reference sequence). This CDR3 is built from 15 residues. The V and J ends lost 6 bases and 3 bases respectively, with 19 bases between them. CDR3 residues: CASTLPGGTYYEQYF. The CDR3 DNA follows: TGTGCCAGCACCCTCCCTGGGGGAACTTACTACGAGCAGTACTTC.

The genes are TRBV19 and TRBJ1-1, with a tentative D call TRBD1 (6 bases). Trimming cost V 10 bases and J 4 bases, with 16 bases left between them. From germline, CDR1 is LNHDA and CDR2 SQIVND (reference sequence). This CDR3 contains 13 residues. CDR3 DNA sequence: TGTGCCACTCAGGACAGCCGAGGCACTGAAGCTTTCTTT. Protein product: CATQDSRGTEAFF.

Only a few counts were recorded for this clonotype. The chain employs TRBV9 and TRBJ1-6; TRBD1 matches at 8 bases. J was trimmed by 7 bases and V by 4 bases; bases with no gene match: 7. This CDR3 contains 15 residues. Germline CDR1 reads SGDLS; CDR2 reads YYNGEE. The CDR3 spells CASSSHRGWNSPLHF. In DNA, the CDR3 is TGTGCCAGCAGCTCACACAGGGGGTGGAATTCACCCCTCCACTTT.

This chain uses TRBV7-9 with TRBJ2-1; 9 bases are a match to TRBD1. Germline assignment: CDR1 SEHNR and CDR2 FQNEAQ (reference sequence). This CDR3 contains 16 residues. V gave up 5 bases and J gave up 6 bases; unmatched junction bases: 11. For the CDR3, the DNA is TGTGCCAGCAGCCTCCGTGCGGGACAGGGTCCCAATGAGCAGTTCTTC. It is translated as CASSLRAGQGPNEQFF.

V and J are TRBV10-3 and TRBJ2-2; 7 positions agree with TRBD1. In germline, CDR1 is ENHRY, CDR2 SYGVKD. CDR3 length: 14 amino acids. With V trimmed by 5 bases and J by 7 bases, 7 bases remained unmatched. CDR3 sequence: CAISNRGQDGELFF. CDR3 nucleotide sequence: TGTGCCATCAGTAATAGGGGGCAAGACGGGGAGCTGTTTTTT.

The CDR3 DNA reads as TGTGCCAGCAGCATAGCGGGAGGAAACACAGATACGCAGTATTTT. Translating it yields CASSIAGGNTDTQYF. The genes are TRBV6-1 and TRBJ2-3; 10 positions match TRBD2. Germline CDR1 and CDR2: MNHNS and SASEGT. The CDR3 has 15 amino acids. V lost 6 bases and J lost 2; bases outside the gene matches: 5.

The rearrangement joins TRBV5-1 to TRBJ1-1, with unresolved D. V lost 3 bases, J lost 0 bases, and 15 bases lay in between. Looked up from germline, CDR1 is SGHRS and CDR2 is YFSETQ. The CDR3 consists of 16 residues. DNA for the CDR3: TGCGCCAGCAGCTCCACCCAGGTTTCTTTGAACACTGAAGCTTTCTTT. Translated: CASSSTQVSLNTEAFF. Supplemented by reference TRBV5-1 and TRBJ1-1, the full variable domain reads KAGVTQTPRYLIKTRGQQVTLSCSPISGHRSVSWYQQTPGQGLQFLFEYFSETQRNKGNFPGRFSGRQFSNSRSEMNVSTLELGDSALYLCASSSTQVSLNTEAFFGQGTRLTVV.

The gene calls are TRBV7-3 and TRBJ2-2; D might be TRBD2 (6 bases). Trimming pared 3 bases from V and 4 bases from J, leaving 12 bases between. This CDR3 spans 15 amino acids. Germline V gives CDR1 SGHTA, CDR2 FQGTGA. CDR3: CASSFSGRGTGELFF. The CDR3 nucleotides read TGTGCCAGCAGCTTTTCCGGGAGAGGCACCGGGGAGCTGTTTTTT.

In this sample, this clonotype turned up a few times. J is TRBJ2-3 and V is TRBV2, with D perhaps TRBD2 (5 bases). V was clipped by 0 bases and J by 4 bases, with 17 bases between them. Per the germline V gene, CDR1 is SNHLY and CDR2 is FYNNEI. This CDR3 spans 17 amino acids. The CDR3 DNA follows: TGTGCCAGCAGTGAAGCGGCAAGCGGTCCGCCGGCAGATACGCAGTATTTT. As protein: CASSEAASGPPADTQYF.

This clonotype was seen a few times. This chain joins TRBV12-3 or TRBV12-4 and TRBJ2-3; the match to TRBD2 covers 8 bases. This CDR3 is 16 amino acids long. V gave up 5 bases and J gave up 1 base; unmatched junction bases: 8. This CDR3 is CASSLFTSGGTDTQYF. In nucleotides, the CDR3 is TGTGCCAGCAGTCTATTTACTAGCGGCGGCACAGATACGCAGTATTTT.

Worth noting for this clonotype: Germline and junction disagree at one end, which may indicate a read error. The chain links TRBV28 to TRBJ2-7; 8 positions match TRBD2. There are 16 residues in the CDR3. Per germline, CDR1 MDHEN and CDR2 SYDVKM. CDR3 protein: CASSLWASGSSYEQYF. For the CDR3, the DNA is TGTGCCAGCAGTCTATGGGCTAGCGGGTCCTCCTACGAGCAGTACTTC. The full variable domain, completed using reference TRBV28 and TRBJ2-7, is DVKVTQSSRYLVKRTGEKVFLECVQDMDHENMFWYRQDPGLGLRLIYFSYDVKMKEKGDIPEGYSVSREKKERFSLILESASTNQTSMYLCASSLWASGSSYEQYFGPGTRLTVT.

The V and J genes are TRBV6-5 and TRBJ1-2; maybe TRBD1 (6 bases). This CDR3 region has 16 residues. Germline CDR1 and CDR2: MNHEY and SVGAGI. V was trimmed by 0 bases and J by 2 bases, leaving 13 bases between them. This chain's CDR3 is CASSYSRTAPNYGYTF. The CDR3 DNA sequence: TGTGCCAGCAGTTACTCGAGGACAGCACCCAACTATGGCTACACCTTC.

The chain carries TRBV9 and TRBJ2-5, with a weak D call TRBD1 (5 bases). CDR1 and CDR2 (germline): SGDLS, YYNGEE. V shed 6 bases and J shed 1 base, with 16 bases lying between them. This CDR3 has 15 amino acids. DNA for the CDR3: TGTGCCAGCACCCGTTTTCAGGGTCTCCAAGAGACCCAGTACTTC. It yields the protein CASTRFQGLQETQYF.

V is TRBV20-1 and J is TRBJ1-1; no clear D. Germline-derived CDR1 and CDR2 are DFQATT and SNEGSKA (reference sequence). Deletions cut 6 bases from V and 1 base from J, with 9 bases between. This CDR3 spans 12 amino acids. For the CDR3, the DNA is TGCAGTGCCCGGCCGACGAACACTGAAGCTTTCTTT. The encoded protein is CSARPTNTEAFF.